This record covers a single T cell receptor beta chain. This specimen comes from a study of cytomegalovirus exposure and HLA in healthy donors. The study ran its PCR with 60 Vbeta and 13 Jbeta primers. TCRdb's copy holds only in-frame clones and misses some; the assay was immunoSEQ multiplex PCR. The sample holds some 160,000 clones, roughly three quarters seen once. V shed 0 bases and J shed 4 bases, with 14 bases lying between them. The germline gives CDR1 SGHRS, CDR2 YFSETQ. CDR3 size: 15 residues. The sequencing sample was made of PBMCs. The receptor's source is a woman in her thirties or forties in good health and CMV-seronegative. The chain carries TRBV5-1 and TRBJ2-7, with D perhaps TRBD1 (6 bases). CDR3 sequence reads: CASSLGQGISYEQYF. In DNA, the CDR3 is TGCGCCAGCAGCTTGGGCCAGGGGATCTCGTACGAGCAGTACTTC.